These T cell receptor beta chains were read from a single sample in a study of blood T cell repertoires in COVID-19. The assay was immunoSEQ multiplex PCR, and TCRdb's table has in-frame clones only and misses some. The sample records under 300,000 clones, 82% being singletons. Sequenced material: peripheral blood. The receptors were gathered from a woman between 18 and 29 years old with acute or convalescent COVID-19. Each CDR3 is given with its conserved first and last residue. D genes are given only for firm matches. The size entry is marked missing in some rows and otherwise reads once, few, many or a size class.

J	V	D	length	size	CDR3	DNA
TRBJ1-1	TRBV29-1	-	12	-	CSVARGGTEAFF	TGCAGCGTTGCTCGGGGGGGGACTGAAGCTTTCTTT
TRBJ2-1	TRBV5-1	TRBD2	15	-	CASGTSGSSYNEQFF	TGCGCCAGCGGAACTAGCGGAAGCTCCTACAATGAGCAGTTCTTC
TRBJ2-1	TRBV19	-	16	once	CASSIAPTSSYNEQFF	TGTGCCAGTAGTATAGCCCCGACTAGTTCGTACAATGAGCAGTTCTTC
TRBJ1-6	TRBV19	-	12	once	CASSIPPSPLHF	TGTGCCAGTAGTATCCCCCCGTCACCCCTCCACTTT
TRBJ2-5	TRBV2	TRBD2	16	few	CASSEGGTSGQETQYF	TGTGCCAGCAGTGAAGGGGGGACTAGCGGCCAAGAGACCCAGTACTTC
TRBJ1-1	TRBV4-3	TRBD1	15	-	CASSQGQGIGTEAFF	TGCGCCAGCAGCCAGGGACAGGGGATTGGGACTGAAGCTTTCTTT
TRBJ2-5	TRBV30	TRBD1	15	-	CAWSPGTGASGTQYF	TGTGCCTGGAGCCCCGGGACAGGGGCCTCGGGGACCCAGTACTTC
TRBJ1-4	TRBV6-5	-	13	few	CASTRATNEKLFF	TGTGCCAGCACGAGGGCAACTAATGAAAAACTGTTTTTT
TRBJ2-7	TRBV19	TRBD2	16	-	CASSSPGLAGGREQYF	TGTGCCAGTTCTTCCCCTGGACTAGCGGGAGGGAGGGAGCAGTACTTC
TRBJ2-2	TRBV7-8	-	15	-	CASSLGGGYTGELFF	TGTGCCAGCAGCTTAGGAGGGGGTTACACCGGGGAGCTGTTTTTT
TRBJ2-7	TRBV6-6	TRBD1	15	-	CASSYVDRVSGEQYF	TGTGCCAGCAGTTACGTTGACAGGGTATCTGGCGAGCAGTACTTC
TRBJ1-1	TRBV5-1	-	13	-	CASSPAGNTEAFF	TGCGCCAGCAGCCCCGCGGGTAACACTGAAGCTTTCTTT
TRBJ2-3	TRBV27	TRBD2	19	-	CASSFRKNLAGDYPDTQYF	TGTGCCAGCAGTTTCAGGAAAAATTTGGCGGGAGACTATCCAGATACGCAGTATTTT
TRBJ1-1	TRBV11-2	TRBD1	15	-	CASSLPGQFLSEAFF	TGTGCCAGCAGCCTACCGGGACAGTTCCTATCTGAAGCTTTCTTT
TRBJ1-4	TRBV19	TRBD1	17	few	CASSTLPGQGSNEKLFF	TGTGCCAGTAGTACTCTTCCGGGACAGGGCTCTAATGAAAAACTGTTTTTT
TRBJ1-2	TRBV30	-	12	-	CAWSKGLSGYTF	TGTGCCTGGAGTAAGGGACTTTCTGGCTACACCTTC
TRBJ2-1	TRBV19	TRBD1	16	-	CASSIGRQGRYNEQFF	TGTGCCAGTAGTATAGGCCGACAGGGTCGGTACAATGAGCAGTTCTTC